One sample yielded the 7 T cell receptor beta chains listed below, sequenced in a study of blood T cell repertoires in COVID-19. Clones were read by immunoSEQ multiplex PCR, and TCRdb kept only the in-frame ones, dropping some. The sample comprises around 420,000 clones, 70% to 90% of which are singletons, and about 2.1% rests with the top ten. Sequenced material: PBMCs or T cells enriched from blood (not recorded which). These receptors originate from a woman in her thirties or forties with acute COVID-19.

The genes are TRBV5-1 and TRBJ2-7, with 9 bases that match TRBD1. CDR1 and CDR2 from the germline V gene are SGHRS and YFSETQ. V lost 0 bases to trimming and J lost 7 bases; unmatched junction nucleotides: 8. The CDR3 sequence is 15 residues long. DNA for the CDR3: TGCGCCAGCAGCTTGGTGACAGGGGGAGCGGAAGAGCAGTACTTC. This sequence encodes CASSLVTGGAEEQYF.

This chain links TRBV18 with TRBJ1-2, with a possible D match to TRBD1 (5 bases). The germline V gene encodes CDR1 KGHSH and CDR2 LQKENI. Trimming took 5 bases from V and 4 from J, leaving 14 bases between them. The CDR3 totals 14 residues. CDR3 sequence (DNA): TGTGCCAGCTCAGGAGCACAGGACACCTATGGCTACACCTTC. Its translation is CASSGAQDTYGYTF.

The genes are TRBV6-5 and TRBJ2-2; 8 bases are shared with TRBD1. CDR1 is MNHEY, CDR2 SVGAGI, per germline. Trimming took 6 bases from V and 8 from J; bases not matched to a gene: 8. The CDR3 runs to 14 residues. CDR3 region: CASRLQGVAGELFF. The CDR3 DNA sequence: TGTGCCAGCAGATTACAGGGGGTCGCTGGGGAGCTGTTTTTT.

The CDR3 nucleotides read TGTGCCAGCAGCTTAACCCGACTAGCTTGGGAGACCCAGTACTTC. Its translation is CASSLTRLAWETQYF. The chain combines TRBV7-8 with TRBJ2-5, with 7 bases lining up with TRBD2. The V segment lost 2 bases and the J segment 5 bases; nucleotides outside the gene matches: 8. The CDR3 covers 15 residues. Germline CDR1 is SGHVS and CDR2 is FQNEAQ.

This clone was counted once. V is TRBV9 and J is TRBJ2-5, with TRBD2 as a possible D gene (8 bases). The ends were cut back, 4 bases at V and 1 base at J, with 17 bases in the middle. There are 16 residues in the CDR3. CDR1 SGDLS and CDR2 YYNGEE come from the germline V gene. CDR3 nucleotides: TGTGCCAGCAGCCCGGGAGGGGGCCCTTTCCAAGAGACCCAGTACTTC. This translates into CASSPGGGPFQETQYF.

Points on this clone: Other DNA sequences in this specimen translate into the identical CDR3. The chain recombines TRBV5-8 with TRBJ1-2, with a possible D match to TRBD1 (6 bases). The CDR3 has 13 residues. The V gene lost 4 bases and the J gene lost 5 bases, with 12 bases spanning the gap. Germline V gives CDR1 SGHTS, CDR2 YDEGEE. The CDR3 loop is CASSRGQPYGYTF. The CDR3 nucleotides read TGTGCCAGCAGCAGAGGACAGCCTTATGGCTACACCTTC. Variable domain in full (rest from reference TRBV5-8 and TRBJ1-2): EAGVTQSPTHLIKTRGQQATLRCSPISGHTSVYWYQQALGLGLQFLLWYDEGEERNRGNFPPRFSGRQFPNYSSELNVNALELEDSALYLCASSRGQPYGYTFGSGTRLTVV.

This sequence joins TRBV6-1 and TRBJ1-6, with D possibly matching TRBD1 (6 bases). From germline, CDR1 is MNHNS and CDR2 SASEGT. The V gene lost 2 bases and the J gene lost 0 bases, with 14 bases spanning the gap. The CDR3 totals 18 residues. For the CDR3, the DNA is TGTGCCAGCAGTGAACCCGAGGACAGACTCTCCTATAATTCACCCCTCCACTTT. Residues: CASSEPEDRLSYNSPLHF.